The 7 T cell receptor beta chains below all came from one sample that was sequenced in a study of blood T cell repertoires in COVID-19. TCRdb keeps only in-frame clones here, not all; method: immunoSEQ multiplex PCR. The sample comprises about 410,000 clones, more than 80% of which are singletons, and roughly 1.4% rests with the top ten. The specimen was peripheral blood. All receptors come from a woman aged 30 to 39 with active or convalescent COVID-19.

The V gene is TRBV3-1 (or the pseudogene TRBV3-2), the J gene TRBJ1-3, with a tentative D call TRBD1 (6 bases). Trimming stripped 4 bases from V and 0 bases from J, with 10 bases between. Germline CDR1 LGHDT, CDR2 YNNKEL (reference sequence). This CDR3 is 15 amino acids long. The CDR3: CASSPRQVSGNTIYF. Written as DNA, the CDR3 is TGTGCCAGCAGCCCCAGACAGGTCTCTGGAAACACCATATATTTT.

This rearrangement joins TRBV3-1 (or the pseudogene TRBV3-2) to TRBJ2-7; 9 bases match TRBD2. The V segment lost 1 base and the J segment 3 bases; nucleotides outside the gene matches: 7. The CDR3 is 16 amino acids. Germline values: CDR1 LGHDT, CDR2 YNNKEL (reference sequence). In DNA, the CDR3 is TGTGCCAGCAGCCAAGGACTAGCGGCTACCGGCTACGAGCAGTACTTC. This codes for CASSQGLAATGYEQYF.

V usage is TRBV19 and J usage is TRBJ1-1; D possibly corresponds to TRBD1 (6 bases). The CDR3 totals 14 residues. V lost 6 bases to trimming and J lost 0 bases, with 11 bases between them. Germline loops: CDR1 LNHDA, CDR2 SQIVND (reference sequence). CDR3 sequence: CASRRTVVNTEAFF. DNA of the CDR3: TGTGCCAGTAGACGGACAGTTGTGAACACTGAAGCTTTCTTT.

The J gene is TRBJ1-1, the V gene TRBV3-1 (or the pseudogene TRBV3-2); 8 bases are shared with TRBD1. The J segment lost 7 bases and the V segment lost 3 bases, leaving 7 bases of the junction unmatched. CDR3 length: 14 residues. Germline V gene lookup returns CDR1 LGHDT and CDR2 YNNKEL (reference sequence). CDR3 region: CASSHNRGEGEAFF. The CDR3 region has the DNA TGTGCCAGCAGCCACAACAGGGGGGAAGGTGAAGCTTTCTTT.

The chain uses TRBV11-2 and TRBJ2-1; 9 bases match TRBD2. The CDR3 is made up of 17 amino acids. The V and J ends lost 1 base and 9 bases, in that order; junction bases with no gene match: 13. CDR1 is SGHAT and CDR2 is FQNNGV in the germline V gene. CDR3 residues: CASSLGVAGVSIGEQFF. CDR3 nucleotide sequence: TGTGCCAGCAGCTTAGGGGTAGCGGGAGTGTCTATTGGTGAGCAGTTCTTC.

The CDR3 DNA sequence: TGTGCCAGCAGCTTACTTCTCGGACAGGGGGGGATGAACACTGAAGCTTTCTTT. Translation gives CASSLLLGQGGMNTEAFF. The rearrangement links TRBV7-6 to TRBJ1-1, with 10 bases matching TRBD1. The CDR3 is 18 amino acids. CDR1 is SGHVS and CDR2 is FNYEAQ in the germline V gene. V lost 2 bases and J lost 0; bases outside the gene matches: 9. The complete variable domain, with remaining parts taken from reference TRBV7-6 and TRBJ1-1, reads GAGVSQSPRYKVTKRGQDVALRCDPISGHVSLYWYRQALGQGPEFLTYFNYEAQQDKSGLPNDRFSAERPEGSISTLTIQRTEQRDSAMYRCASSLLLGQGGMNTEAFFGQGTRLTVV.

V gene TRBV7-9 combines with J gene TRBJ1-1; 9 bases align to TRBD1. CDR3 length: 16 residues. Germline lookup yields CDR1 SEHNR and CDR2 FQNEAQ (reference sequence). V dropped 4 bases and J dropped 2; count of bases not matched to a gene: 8. In nucleotides, the CDR3 is TGTGCCAGCAGCTCCCACCCTACAGGGGGCAACACTGAAGCTTTCTTT. As protein: CASSSHPTGGNTEAFF.